These 18 T cell receptor beta chains came from one sample sequenced in a study of T cell responses to AZD1222 COVID-19 vaccine. Only in-frame clones appear in the TCRdb table, and some are missing; sequencing was by immunoSEQ multiplex PCR. The sample includes 200,000 to 250,000 clones, roughly 94% of them seen just once. The sequencing here drew on peripheral blood, taken 28 days after the second dose of the MenACWY control vaccine. The receptors were sampled from an adult who received the MenACWY meningococcal vaccine as a control.

The gene calls are TRBV11-3 and TRBJ2-5, with TRBD1 identical over 9 bases. The CDR3 consists of 15 residues. Germline CDR1 reads SGHNT; CDR2 reads YENEEA. V trimming: 4 bases; J trimming: 4 bases; junction bases outside the gene matches: 7. CDR3 DNA: TGTGCCAGCAGCTCGGGACAGGGACCCTCAGAGACCCAGTACTTC. Protein sequence: CASSSGQGPSETQYF. The whole variable domain, filled in from reference TRBV11-3 and TRBJ2-5, reads EAGVVQSPRYKIIEKKQPVAFWCNPISGHNTLYWYLQNLGQGPELLIRYENEEAVDDSQLPKDRFSAERLKGVDSTLKIQPAELGDSAVYLCASSSGQGPSETQYFGPGTRLLVL.

The rearrangement uses TRBV6-5 and TRBJ2-7; 8 positions agree with TRBD1. Germline-derived CDR1 and CDR2 are MNHEY and SVGAGI. J lost 5 bases, V lost 5 bases, and 11 bases had no gene match. CDR3 length equals 15 residues. Written as DNA, the CDR3 is TGTGCCAGCAGTCCCTTCCAGGGGGCTTTCAACGAGCAGTACTTC. Its translation: CASSPFQGAFNEQYF.

This rearrangement joins TRBV7-2 to TRBJ1-1; D not certain. V was trimmed by 5 bases and J by 4 bases, leaving 14 bases between them. Germline V lookup: CDR1 SGHTA, CDR2 FQGNSA. The CDR3 is made up of 14 amino acids. CDR3 in amino acids: CASSPDGGSTEAFF. As DNA, the CDR3 is TGTGCCAGCAGCCCAGATGGTGGATCCACTGAAGCTTTCTTT.

To note about this clone: This sample includes further DNA sequences coding for the same CDR3. The gene calls are TRBV7-2 and TRBJ2-3, with a weak D call TRBD2 (6 bases). CDR1 and CDR2 (germline): SGHTA, FQGNSA. This CDR3 spans 14 amino acids. Trimming removed 7 bases from V and 0 bases from J, with 11 bases in between. CDR3 residues: CASKIGTSTDTQYF. CDR3 sequence (DNA): TGTGCCAGCAAGATCGGGACTAGCACAGATACGCAGTATTTT.

Turning to this clone: The same CDR3 is also encoded by other DNA sequences in this sample. The chain couples TRBV5-1 to TRBJ2-1; 9 nucleotides align to TRBD2. CDR3 length equals 15 residues. V lost 0 bases, J lost 6 bases, and 4 bases stayed unmatched. Germline V gives CDR1 SGHRS, CDR2 YFSETQ. The CDR3 protein is CASSLAAGGFNEQFF. The CDR3, as DNA: TGCGCCAGCAGCTTGGCCGCGGGGGGGTTCAATGAGCAGTTCTTC.

V is TRBV27 and J is TRBJ1-5, with D possibly TRBD1 on 5 matching bases. Germline V gene sequence: CDR1 MNHEY, CDR2 SMNVEV (reference sequence). Deletions cut 8 bases from V and 7 bases from J, with 15 bases between. The length of the CDR3 is 13 residues. The chain's CDR3 is CASVSLGVQPQHF. The CDR3 nucleotides read TGTGCCAGCGTATCCTTGGGGGTACAGCCCCAGCATTTT.

V and J are TRBV7-6 and TRBJ1-5; D uncertain. V was shortened by 1 base and J by 5 bases, with 15 bases between the two germline ends. From germline, CDR1 is SGHVS and CDR2 FNYEAQ. The CDR3 length is 16 residues. Here the CDR3 DNA reads TGTGCCAGCAGCTTAGTGGACGAGTCGAGCGATCAGCCCCAGCATTTT. This codes for CASSLVDESSDQPQHF.

This chain connects TRBV4-1 to TRBJ2-7; tentative D call: TRBD2 (6 bases). The CDR3 totals 14 residues. V dropped 4 bases and J dropped 7 bases, with 17 bases sitting between them. Germline V gene lookup returns CDR1 MGHRA and CDR2 YSYEKL. The CDR3 here is CASSLGETAGEQYF. DNA for the CDR3: TGCGCCAGCAGCCTAGGAGAGACGGCGGGGGAGCAGTACTTC.

In this sample, this clone turned up once. The chain carries TRBV5-1 and TRBJ1-6; D possibly corresponds to TRBD1 (5 bases). The germline gives CDR1 SGHRS, CDR2 YFSETQ. The CDR3 consists of 15 residues. V was trimmed by 1 base and J by 9 bases, leaving 14 bases between them. CDR3 residues: CASSLSSGLGSPLHF. In DNA, the CDR3 is TGCGCCAGCAGCTTGTCATCAGGGCTTGGTTCACCCCTCCACTTT.

V gene TRBV27 combines with J gene TRBJ2-2; TRBD2 matches 8 bases. CDR3 size: 14 residues. The germline CDR1 and CDR2 sequences are MNHEY and SMNVEV (reference sequence). With 4 bases clipped from V and 4 bases from J, the junction kept 2 bases outside the gene matches. The CDR3 is CASSWTSSTGELFF. The CDR3 coding sequence is TGTGCCAGCAGTTGGACTAGCTCCACCGGGGAGCTGTTTTTT.

The chain links TRBV19 to TRBJ1-1; D is unresolved. Trimming left V 7 bases short and J 0 bases short, with 9 bases between. The CDR3 contains 13 residues. Germline CDR1 LNHDA, CDR2 SQIVND (reference sequence). DNA for the CDR3: TGTGCCAGTAACGCCCTGATGAACACTGAAGCTTTCTTT. It yields the protein CASNALMNTEAFF.

Only one count was recorded for this clone. The chain carries TRBV27 and TRBJ2-7, with D possibly being TRBD2 (6 bases). Germline CDR1 reads MNHEY; CDR2 reads SMNVEV (reference sequence). Trimming cost V 5 bases and J 6 bases, with 17 bases left between them. The CDR3 runs to 14 residues. CDR3 coding DNA: TGTGCCAGCAGTCCCCGACTAGGGCGGGTCGAGCAGTACTTC. This translates into CASSPRLGRVEQYF.

The chain has TRBV28 and TRBJ2-7; 13 bases are a match to TRBD2. With V trimmed by 3 bases and J by 1 base, 6 bases remained unmatched. CDR1 is MDHEN and CDR2 is SYDVKM in the germline V gene. This CDR3 has 17 amino acids. The CDR3 reads CASSFLRTSGSSYEQYF. The CDR3 DNA sequence: TGTGCCAGCAGTTTTTTAAGGACTAGCGGGAGTTCCTACGAGCAGTACTTC.

This clone appeared a single time. At one boundary the junction diverges from the germline segment, which might be a read error. The chain employs TRBV7-7 and TRBJ1-3; 7 nucleotides agree with TRBD1. This CDR3 has 15 residues. Germline lookup yields CDR1 SSHAT and CDR2 FNYEAQ (reference sequence). The chain's CDR3 is CASSPQTGTGNTIYF. The CDR3 DNA is TGTGCTAGCAGCCCACAGACAGGGACTGGAAACACCATATATTTT.

The chain is built from TRBV30 and TRBJ2-7; D perhaps matches TRBD1 (6 bases). This CDR3 spans 14 amino acids. In germline, CDR1 is GTSNPN, CDR2 SVGIG (reference sequence). With 4 bases removed from V and 0 bases from J, the gap between germline ends came to 13 bases. CDR3 sequence (DNA): TGTGCCTGGACACAGGGAGACAGCTCCTACGAGCAGTACTTC. Amino acid sequence: CAWTQGDSSYEQYF.

This chain links TRBV18 with TRBJ2-3, with 8 bases aligning to TRBD2. The CDR3 runs 16 residues. The J segment lost 6 bases and the V segment lost 2 bases, leaving 10 bases of the junction unmatched. Germline V gives CDR1 KGHSH, CDR2 LQKENI. In DNA form, the CDR3 reads TGTGCCAGCTCACCATCCGGGACTAGTGACTGGGATACGCAGTATTTT. Amino acid sequence: CASSPSGTSDWDTQYF.

The V and J genes are TRBV6-5 and TRBJ1-1, with D hard to call. Trimming cost V 4 bases and J 0 bases, with 9 bases left between them. Germline V gene sequence: CDR1 MNHEY, CDR2 SVGAGI. The CDR3 consists of 14 residues. The CDR3 DNA follows: TGTGCCAGCAGTTTCGACCAGGTGAACACTGAAGCTTTCTTT. It specifies CASSFDQVNTEAFF.

The chain has TRBV29-1 and TRBJ2-5, with D possibly being TRBD2 (6 bases). Trimming stripped 3 bases from V and 7 bases from J, with 18 bases between. CDR3 length: 14 amino acids. Germline V gene sequence: CDR1 SQVTM, CDR2 ANQGSEA. CDR3 coding DNA: TGCAGCGTTGACTGGGGCCGCGGGGATAGGACCCAGTACTTC. Residues: CSVDWGRGDRTQYF.